Sequencing of this T cell receptor (beta chain) was carried out in a study of CD8 T cells in ankylosing spondylitis. Study results and caveats: Ankylosing spondylitis blood appeared to carry a characteristic TCR beta motif of roughly 8 highly homologous variants. Significantly higher representation of disease-linked clones was reported for matched ankylosing spondylitis synovial fluid. Disease-linked clones displayed a CD8+ phenotype and appeared relatively rarely in peripheral blood.

This clonotype was seen many times. Its antigen is unknown. Trimming pared 0 bases from V and 3 bases from J, leaving 6 bases between. CDR3 length: 12 residues. CDR1 and CDR2 (germline): SQVTM, ANQGSEA. By quantitative 5'-RACE with molecular barcodes, the TCR beta libraries were made. TCRdb redid the calling of the 5' RACE reads with MiXCR, one entry per CDR3 protein. The table includes approximately 200,000 distinct CDR3 sequences, about 13% detected once. The receptor's source is a male donor with ankylosing spondylitis or in good health (not recorded which). The V call is TRBV29-1, the J call TRBJ2-7; no firm D call. The material sequenced was blood, either unsorted or a sorted T cell fraction (not recorded which). The CDR3 DNA reads TGCAGCGTTGAAGAGGAAGGCTACGAGCAGTACTTC. It yields the protein CSVEEEGYEQYF.